The sample holds one count of the clone carrying this T cell receptor beta chain. Its specificity is unknown. Genes and germline are mouse. From the germline J gene comes the end of the CDR3, since the read stops 1 residue before it. This sample was taken from a study of tissue T cells after allogeneic stem cell transplantation. Overall study results and limits: The study did not identify alloreactive or antigen-specific tissue TCRs, and some clones might be persisting host cells. TCR repertoires tracked anatomic similarity, regardless of disease or transplant status. Tissue-detected TCR repertoire was only partly captured by blood and spleen T cells. Shared clones across patients were few; motif clustering revealed tissue-specific shared signatures.

TCRdb's table, derived via immunoSEQ multiplex PCR, lists solely in-frame clones and lacks some. The sample includes 20,000 to 25,000 clones, roughly three quarters of them seen just once. The CDR3 length is 15 residues. CDR1 is GFQATS and CDR2 is STVNSAI in the germline V gene. Deletions cut 0 bases from V and 0 bases from J, with 9 bases between. This chain joins TRBV20 and TRBJ1-3; D is ambiguous. The receptor was isolated from a female BALB/c mouse in good health. As its MHC haplotype, the strain has H2-d. The sample comprised blood. The CDR3 sequence: CGARDRRFSGNTLYF. The CDR3 bases that were read are TGTGGTGCTAGGGATCGGAGGTTTTCTGGAAATACGCTCTAT.